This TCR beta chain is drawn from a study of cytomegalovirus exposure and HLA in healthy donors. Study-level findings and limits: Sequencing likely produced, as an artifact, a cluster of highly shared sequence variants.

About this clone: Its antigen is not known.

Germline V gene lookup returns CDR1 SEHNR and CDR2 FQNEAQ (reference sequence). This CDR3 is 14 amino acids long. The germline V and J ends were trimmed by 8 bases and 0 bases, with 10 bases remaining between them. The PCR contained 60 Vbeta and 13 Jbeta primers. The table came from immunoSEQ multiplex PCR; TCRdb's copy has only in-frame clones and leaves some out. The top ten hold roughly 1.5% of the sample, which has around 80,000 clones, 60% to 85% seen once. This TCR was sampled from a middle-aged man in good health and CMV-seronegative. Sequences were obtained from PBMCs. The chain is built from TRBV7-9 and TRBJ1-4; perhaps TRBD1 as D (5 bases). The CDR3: CASLPGATNEKLFF. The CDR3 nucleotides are TGTGCCAGCCTCCCGGGGGCAACTAATGAAAAACTGTTTTTT.